This T cell receptor (beta chain) was captured by sequencing in a study of T-cell reconstitution after alpha-beta-depleted transplantation in children (dated by TCRdb to 2016 to 2017). Regarding the study in general: Using TCR repertoire profiling, the study quantitatively followed how T-cell immune reconstitution unfolded in children after TCRalphabeta/CD19-depleted allogeneic hematopoietic cell transplantation.

The intended sense of this specimen's treatment or condition label: allogeneic hematopoietic cell transplantation with graft depleted of TCRalphabeta T cells and CD19 B cells. TCRalphabeta/CD19-depleted allogeneic hematopoietic cell grafts were given to the transplant recipients, all of whom were children. CDR1 and CDR2, per the germline V gene (reference sequence), are SGHAT and FQDESV. The CDR3, from cysteine to phenylalanine, totals 13 residues. Only the CDR3 DNA is retained, 39 bases long and in frame from the first base. Findings and caveats that apply to the study as a whole: Apparently early alphabetaT-cell count recovery about two months after transplant reportedly relied on only several hundred rapidly expanded clones derived from non-depleted graft cells. In some patients, the high TCRbeta diversity seen at day 60 was put down to recipient T cells and intrathymic progenitors that had survived conditioning. Over subsequent months, a decline in hyperexpanded clone frequencies was noted, and after one year, T-cell counts and TCRbeta diversity were mostly ascribed to newly produced T cells.

The library relied on PCR. The sequencer listed for this sample is Illumina HiSeq 2500. TCR libraries were prepared with molecular barcoding, using unique molecular identifiers to normalize TCRbeta repertoire quantification. TCRdb reprocessing: public reads trimmed at Q25 with fastp, clones called with MiXCR, in-frame beta chains kept. Each entry merges the rows of one CDR3 protein and shows their most common DNA and genes. The sample contains 250,000 to 400,000 distinct CDR3 sequences, roughly 21% of them found a single time. 10% to 11% of the sample is taken by the ten largest. For this clonotype: Its antigen has not been determined. Its ends do not fully match the called genes, so a read error is possible.

This clonotype was obtained from a male patient younger than 18 who had a stem cell transplant for acute lymphoblastic leukemia, so the T cells may come from the graft donor. The sample here was PBMCs, mostly from graft donor cells, taken 180 days after TCRalphabeta/CD19-depleted stem cell transplant. The V and J genes are TRBV11-1 and TRBJ2-1; the D element might be TRBD1 or TRBD2, as each aligns at 5 bases. The CDR3 here reads CASSVATVNEQFF. Here is the DNA: TGTGCCAGCAGCGTAGCGACAGTTAATGAGCAGTTCTTC.